The entry below describes one TCR beta chain. The data originate from a study of blood T cell repertoires in COVID-19. In the original workflow: Using reference gene primer amplification, nucleated cell counts were estimated. TCRdb's table, derived via immunoSEQ multiplex PCR, lists solely in-frame clones and lacks some. Clonal size and the V and J genes are those of that table, whereas D and trimming came from the DNA. Of some 230,000 clones in the sample, under 90% are singletons; the top ten hold roughly 4.6%. The CDR3 consists of 14 residues. Germline-derived CDR1 and CDR2 are LNHDA and SQIVND (reference sequence). V lost 3 bases, J lost 6 bases, and 11 bases lay in between.

This receptor was identified in a woman in her sixties who had recovered from COVID-19. The V gene is TRBV19, the J gene TRBJ2-2; D possibly corresponds to TRBD1 (6 bases). The specimen was peripheral blood. CDR3 nucleotide sequence: TGTGCCAGTAGTATTATAGGGGGATCCGGGGAGCTGTTTTTT. Translated, it gives CASSIIGGSGELFF.